This T cell receptor beta chain derives from a study of Graves' ophthalmopathy and Graves' hyperthyroidism. Notes on the study in general: Among thyroid clonotypes expanded above 0.001 frequency, most also appeared in blood. Prediction of ophthalmopathy progression reached roughly 70% sensitivity and approximately 74% specificity.

The sequenced template was RNA, covering the TCR beta CDR3 region. HTBI-primed first-round RT-PCR preceded second-round multiplex PCR. MiXCR, run by TCRdb on the multiplex PCR reads, gives a single entry per CDR3 protein. This sample has hundreds of thousands of distinct CDR3 sequences, with approximately 21% found just once. V shed 2 bases and J shed 11 bases, with 10 bases lying between them. The CDR3 is 13 residues long. Concerning this clonotype: As yet, its antigen is unknown.

This chain links TRBV12-3 or TRBV12-4 with TRBJ1-6, with a weak D call TRBD1 (5 bases). Input material: peripheral blood. The TCR comes from a woman younger than 35 with stable Graves' hyperthyroidism. Some clones in this sample may be carry-over from other donors' samples. The DNA of the CDR3 is TGTGCCAGCAGTTTACAGGGAGGTACACCCCTCCACTTT. Translated, it gives CASSLQGGTPLHF.